Each of the 27 T cell receptor beta chains below was sequenced from the same sample in a study of CD8 T cells in Susac syndrome. The RNA input was roughly 0.45 to 1 ug, and it was reverse transcribed with random hexamers. Via MiXCR, TCRdb re-called the immunoSEQ multiplex PCR reads, giving one row per CDR3 protein. The sample records about 210,000 distinct CDR3 sequences, 95% being singletons. The sequenced sample was CD4+ T cells from PBMCs. Receptor source: a human donor with multiple sclerosis.

The chain is built from TRBV28 and TRBJ2-7; D gene ambiguous. Germline lookup yields CDR1 MDHEN and CDR2 SYDVKM. V lost 3 bases and J 2 bases, leaving 14 bases between the germline ends. The CDR3 covers 15 residues. Here the CDR3 DNA reads TGTGCCAGCAGTTTTATGAAGGCGGTTCCCTACGAGCAGTACTTC. Its protein is CASSFMKAVPYEQYF.

The chain couples TRBV7-9 to TRBJ1-1, with D possibly TRBD1 on 6 matching bases. Trimming cost V 1 base and J 1 base, with 7 bases left between them. The CDR3 covers 14 residues. Germline CDR1 and CDR2: SEHNR and FQNEAQ (reference sequence). The CDR3 spells CASSLEGGNTEAFF. In DNA, the CDR3 is TGTGCCAGCAGCTTAGAAGGGGGGAACACTGAAGCTTTCTTT.

V is TRBV29-1 and J is TRBJ2-7, with D possibly TRBD2 on 5 matching bases. The CDR3 loop spans 11 amino acids. Trimming stripped 7 bases from V and 5 bases from J, with 12 bases between. Germline V gives CDR1 SQVTM, CDR2 ANQGSEA. In DNA form, the CDR3 reads TGCAGCGCCCGGACCGGGGACGAGCAGTACTTC. It specifies CSARTGDEQYF.

The rearrangement links TRBV10-3 to TRBJ2-7; 10 bases line up with TRBD2. Germline loops: CDR1 ENHRY, CDR2 SYGVKD. The CDR3 runs 15 residues. Unmatched junction bases numbered 5, after V lost 6 bases and J lost 0 bases. This CDR3 is CAISEGLADSYEQYF. In DNA, the CDR3 is TGTGCCATCAGCGAAGGACTAGCGGACTCCTACGAGCAGTACTTC.

The chain combines TRBV9 with TRBJ2-5; D is ambiguous. The V gene's germline CDR1 is SGDLS and CDR2 YYNGEE. The CDR3 is 13 amino acids. The V end lost 5 bases, the J end lost 5 bases, and 13 bases lay between the germline ends. The CDR3: CASSTLKEETQYF. The CDR3 DNA sequence: TGTGCCAGCAGTACCTTGAAGGAGGAGACCCAGTACTTC.

The gene calls are TRBV10-3 and TRBJ2-7; weak D call: TRBD1 (6 bases). Deletions cut 5 bases from V and 5 bases from J, with 13 bases between. The germline V gene has CDR1 ENHRY and CDR2 SYGVKD. CDR3 size: 13 residues. As DNA, the CDR3 is TGTGCCATCAGTCCTGACAGGACCCACGAGCAGTACTTC. Translated: CAISPDRTHEQYF.

The chain joins TRBV7-9 to TRBJ2-7; no reliable D call. Looked up from germline, CDR1 is SEHNR and CDR2 is FQNEAQ (reference sequence). Between the trimmed V and J ends, which lost 8 bases and 0 bases, there was a span of 14 bases. This CDR3 is built from 14 residues. The CDR3 is CASDGGGGSYEQYF. The CDR3 DNA is TGTGCCAGCGATGGTGGTGGCGGCTCCTACGAGCAGTACTTC.

The chain couples TRBV20-1 to TRBJ2-7; D is possibly TRBD2 (6 bases). The length of the CDR3 is 14 residues. The V end was cut by 6 bases, the J end by 3 bases, with 18 bases between. Germline CDR1 reads DFQATT; CDR2 reads SNEGSKA (reference sequence). The DNA for the CDR3 is TGCAGTGCAATCCCGGGACGGGGGAGCTACGAGCAGTACTTC. Its protein is CSAIPGRGSYEQYF.

The chain carries TRBV29-1 and TRBJ2-7; TRBD2 matches at 11 bases. The V gene's germline CDR1 is SQVTM and CDR2 ANQGSEA. V trimming: 4 bases; J trimming: 6 bases; junction bases outside the gene matches: 11. The CDR3 has 15 amino acids. Written as DNA, the CDR3 is TGCAGCGTTGCCCCTCGTAGCGGGAGGGCCCGCGAGCAGTACTTC. Its protein product is CSVAPRSGRAREQYF.

The chain joins TRBV24-1 to TRBJ2-2; D is ambiguous. This CDR3 is built from 13 residues. Germline lookup yields CDR1 KGHDR and CDR2 SFDVKD. V lost 2 bases and J 7 bases, leaving 7 bases between the germline ends. The CDR3 is CATSDYPGGELFF. In DNA, the CDR3 is TGTGCCACCAGTGATTACCCGGGCGGGGAGCTGTTTTTT.

This clonotype was seen a single time. V gene TRBV20-1 combines with J gene TRBJ2-6, with a weak D call TRBD1 (7 bases). The V end lost 4 bases, the J end lost 4 bases, and 11 bases lay between the germline ends. Germline V gene data show CDR1 as DFQATT and CDR2 as SNEGSKA (reference sequence). The CDR3 runs to 14 residues. The CDR3 loop reads CSAMAGQGANVLTF. CDR3 nucleotides: TGCAGTGCTATGGCGGGACAGGGGGCCAACGTCCTGACTTTC.

The DNA for the CDR3 is TGCAGTGCTAGAAGCAGCGGGAGAGGAACCGGGGAGCTGTTTTTT. Its translation is CSARSSGRGTGELFF. The chain combines TRBV20-1 with TRBJ2-2; 8 bases line up with TRBD2. V lost 2 bases, J lost 5 bases, and 7 bases stayed unmatched. There are 15 residues in the CDR3. Germline CDR1 and CDR2: DFQATT and SNEGSKA (reference sequence).

The gene calls are TRBV7-9 and TRBJ2-5; D perhaps matches TRBD2 (6 bases). V was pared by 0 bases and J by 5 bases, with 13 bases between. The CDR3 contains 15 residues. The germline CDR1 and CDR2 sequences are SEHNR and FQNEAQ (reference sequence). CDR3 protein: CASSLAMGGMETQYF. CDR3 nucleotide sequence: TGTGCCAGCAGCTTAGCAATGGGGGGAATGGAGACCCAGTACTTC.

This chain links TRBV2 with TRBJ2-1; D gene uncertain. CDR1 and CDR2 (germline): SNHLY, FYNNEI. The V end lost 7 bases, the J end lost 10 bases, and 11 bases lay between the germline ends. The CDR3 is made up of 11 amino acids. CDR3 DNA: TGTGCCAGCAAAGTTGAACAGGAGCAGTTCTTC. Protein: CASKVEQEQFF.

The J gene is TRBJ2-5, the V gene TRBV20-1, with TRBD2 matching over 7 bases. Germline values: CDR1 DFQATT, CDR2 SNEGSKA (reference sequence). The CDR3 covers 15 residues. Trimming removed 0 bases from V and 2 bases from J; junction bases left unmatched: 6. This CDR3 is CSARDAWRGQETQYF. The CDR3 nucleotides are TGCAGTGCTAGAGATGCATGGCGGGGGCAAGAGACCCAGTACTTC.

V and J are TRBV3-1 and TRBJ2-7, with a tentative D call TRBD1 (5 bases). Germline values: CDR1 LGHDT, CDR2 YNNKEL (reference sequence). This CDR3 contains 16 residues. V gave up 0 bases and J gave up 7 bases, with 19 bases separating them. The CDR3 here is CASSQEGKTGSGEQYF. The CDR3, as DNA: TGTGCCAGCAGCCAAGAGGGTAAAACAGGATCTGGAGAGCAGTACTTC.

This chain links TRBV29-1 with TRBJ2-7; TRBD1 is a possible D gene (7 bases). CDR3 length: 12 amino acids. V dropped 4 bases and J dropped 3 bases, with 10 bases sitting between them. The V gene's germline CDR1 is SQVTM and CDR2 ANQGSEA. In DNA, the CDR3 is TGCAGCGTTGTGCAGGGGGGCTACGAGCAGTACTTC. Translated, it gives CSVVQGGYEQYF.

This clonotype has just one count. This sequence joins TRBV20-1 and TRBJ2-7, with 11 bases aligning to TRBD2. CDR1 is DFQATT, CDR2 SNEGSKA, per germline (reference sequence). V trimming: 6 bases; J trimming: 3 bases; junction bases outside the gene matches: 4. The CDR3 loop spans 13 amino acids. The CDR3 nucleotides read TGCAGTGCGACGGGACTAGCGGACTACGAGCAGTACTTC. This sequence encodes CSATGLADYEQYF.

This chain uses TRBV7-2 with TRBJ2-3, with 10 bases matching TRBD2. V shed 10 bases, J shed 4 bases, and the junction held 14 bases outside the gene matches. Germline V gives CDR1 SGHTA, CDR2 FQGNSA. CDR3 length: 16 residues. This CDR3 reads CATGSGGGMVPDTQYF. CDR3 nucleotides: TGTGCCACCGGGAGCGGGGGGGGTATGGTACCAGATACGCAGTATTTT.

The V call is TRBV4-2, the J call TRBJ2-4, with no clear D. CDR1 LGHNA and CDR2 YNFKEQ come from the germline V gene. Trimming cost V 4 bases and J 11 bases, with 18 bases left between them. The CDR3 runs 14 residues. CDR3 nucleotide sequence: TGTGCCAGCAGCCTCGAGCACCAAACCCCGTTTCAGTACTTC. Residues: CASSLEHQTPFQYF.

The chain combines TRBV25-1 with TRBJ2-3; D gene unclear. Germline V CDR1 and CDR2: MGHDK, SYGVNS. The CDR3 spans 13 residues. V shed 5 bases and J shed 3 bases, with 9 bases lying between them. The CDR3 here is CASSPTMTDTQYF. The DNA of the CDR3 is TGTGCCAGCAGTCCAACAATGACAGATACGCAGTATTTT.

The rearrangement links TRBV30 to TRBJ1-5, with a tentative D call TRBD1 (6 bases). The CDR3 loop spans 15 amino acids. V was cut by 4 bases and J by 1 base, with 14 bases left in between. The germline gives CDR1 GTSNPN, CDR2 SVGIG (reference sequence). CDR3 in amino acids: CAWTLRGGSNQPQHF. CDR3 nucleotides: TGTGCCTGGACCCTAAGAGGGGGAAGCAATCAGCCCCAGCATTTT.

The rearrangement joins TRBV19 to TRBJ1-2; D ambiguous. V was shortened by 3 bases and J by 4 bases, with 9 bases between the two germline ends. Germline V gene data show CDR1 as LNHDA and CDR2 as SQIVND (reference sequence). The CDR3 has 13 residues. The chain's CDR3 is CASSIGRSYGYTF. CDR3 in DNA: TGTGCCAGTAGTATTGGGCGGAGCTATGGCTACACCTTC.

This clonotype was recorded once. The V gene is TRBV20-1, the J gene TRBJ1-4, with no clear D. This CDR3 region has 12 residues. CDR1 and CDR2 (germline): DFQATT, SNEGSKA (reference sequence). The V gene lost 3 bases and the J gene lost 7 bases, with 9 bases spanning the gap. CDR3 residues: CSARELGEKLFF. CDR3 DNA sequence: TGCAGTGCTAGGGAGTTGGGTGAAAAACTGTTTTTT.

The chain is built from TRBV7-9 and TRBJ2-1; 7 bases align to TRBD2. The germline gives CDR1 SEHNR, CDR2 FQNEAQ (reference sequence). V lost 1 base and J lost 6; bases outside the gene matches: 12. The CDR3 runs to 17 residues. DNA of the CDR3: TGTGCCAGCAGCTTAGTCTTGGCGGGCGGGAGTTCCAATGAGCAGTTCTTC. This sequence encodes CASSLVLAGGSSNEQFF.

This sequence joins TRBV3-1 and TRBJ1-2; no clear D. This CDR3 is 14 amino acids long. Germline lookup yields CDR1 LGHDT and CDR2 YNNKEL (reference sequence). With 0 bases removed from V and 8 bases from J, the gap between germline ends came to 13 bases. CDR3: CASSQEQYRGGYTF. CDR3 sequence (DNA): TGTGCCAGCAGCCAAGAACAGTACCGAGGGGGCTACACCTTC.

The chain uses TRBV13 and TRBJ1-1; D remains ambiguous. Per germline, CDR1 PRHDT and CDR2 FYEKMQ (reference sequence). Trimming cost V 5 bases and J 6 bases, with 10 bases left between them. The CDR3 runs 12 residues. The CDR3 sequence is CASSPRSAEAFF. The CDR3 nucleotides are TGTGCCAGCAGCCCCCGCTCGGCTGAAGCTTTCTTT.